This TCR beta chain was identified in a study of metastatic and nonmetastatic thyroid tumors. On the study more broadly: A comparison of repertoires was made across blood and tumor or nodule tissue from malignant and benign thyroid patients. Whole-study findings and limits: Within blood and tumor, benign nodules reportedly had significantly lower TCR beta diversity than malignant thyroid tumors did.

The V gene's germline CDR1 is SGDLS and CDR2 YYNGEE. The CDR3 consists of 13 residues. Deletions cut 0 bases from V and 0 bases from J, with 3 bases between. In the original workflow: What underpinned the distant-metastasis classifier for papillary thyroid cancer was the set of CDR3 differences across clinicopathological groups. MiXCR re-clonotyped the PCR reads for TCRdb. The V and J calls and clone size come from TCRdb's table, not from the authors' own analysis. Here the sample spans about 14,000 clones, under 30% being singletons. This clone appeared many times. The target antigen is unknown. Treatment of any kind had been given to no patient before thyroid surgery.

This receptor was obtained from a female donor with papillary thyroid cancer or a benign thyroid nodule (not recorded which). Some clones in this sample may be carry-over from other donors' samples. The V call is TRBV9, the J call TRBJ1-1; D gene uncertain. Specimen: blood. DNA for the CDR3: TGTGCCAGCAGCGTAGCGATGAACACTGAAGCTTTCTTT. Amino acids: CASSVAMNTEAFF.